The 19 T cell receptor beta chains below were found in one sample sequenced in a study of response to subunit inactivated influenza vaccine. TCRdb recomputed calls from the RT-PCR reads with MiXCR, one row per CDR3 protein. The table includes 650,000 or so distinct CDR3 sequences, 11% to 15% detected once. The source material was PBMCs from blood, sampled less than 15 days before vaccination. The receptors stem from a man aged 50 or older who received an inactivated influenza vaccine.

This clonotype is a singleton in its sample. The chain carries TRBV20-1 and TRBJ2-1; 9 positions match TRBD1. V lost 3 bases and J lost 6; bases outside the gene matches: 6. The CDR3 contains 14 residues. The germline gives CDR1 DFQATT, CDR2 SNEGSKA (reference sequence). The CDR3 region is CSARAQGALNEQFF. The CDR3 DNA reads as TGCAGTGCTAGGGCACAGGGGGCCCTCAATGAGCAGTTCTTC.

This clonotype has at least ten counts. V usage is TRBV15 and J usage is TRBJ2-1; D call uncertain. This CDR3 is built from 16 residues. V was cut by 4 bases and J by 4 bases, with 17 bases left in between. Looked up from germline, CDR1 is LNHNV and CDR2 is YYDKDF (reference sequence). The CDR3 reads CATSTGDVGIYNEQFF. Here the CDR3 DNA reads TGTGCCACCAGCACCGGAGATGTGGGGATTTACAATGAGCAGTTCTTC.

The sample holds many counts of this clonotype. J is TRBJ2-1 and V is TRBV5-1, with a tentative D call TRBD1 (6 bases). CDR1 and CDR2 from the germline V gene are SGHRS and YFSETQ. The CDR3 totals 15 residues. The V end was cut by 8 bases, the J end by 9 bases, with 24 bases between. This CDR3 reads CASEKSGAGVGEQFF. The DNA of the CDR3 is TGCGCCAGTGAAAAATCCGGGGCAGGGGTTGGTGAGCAGTTCTTC.

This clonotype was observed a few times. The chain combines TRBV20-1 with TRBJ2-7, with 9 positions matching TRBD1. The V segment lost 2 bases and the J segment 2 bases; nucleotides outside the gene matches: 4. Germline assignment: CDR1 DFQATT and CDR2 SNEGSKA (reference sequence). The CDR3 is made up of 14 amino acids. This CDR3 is CSARQTGGTYEQYF. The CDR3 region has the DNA TGCAGTGCTAGACAGACAGGGGGAACCTACGAGCAGTACTTC.

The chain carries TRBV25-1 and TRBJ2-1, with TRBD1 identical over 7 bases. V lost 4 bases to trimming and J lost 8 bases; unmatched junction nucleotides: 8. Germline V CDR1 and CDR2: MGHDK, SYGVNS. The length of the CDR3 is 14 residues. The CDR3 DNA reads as TGTGCCAGCAGTGGTACAGGGGCCTTCGATGAGCAGTTCTTC. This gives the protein CASSGTGAFDEQFF.

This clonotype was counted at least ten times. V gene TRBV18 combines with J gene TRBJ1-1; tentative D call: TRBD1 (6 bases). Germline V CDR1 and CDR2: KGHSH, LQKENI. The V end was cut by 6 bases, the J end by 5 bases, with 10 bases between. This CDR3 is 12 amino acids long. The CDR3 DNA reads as TGTGCCAGCTCCTTAACAGGGACTGAAGCTTTCTTT. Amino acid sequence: CASSLTGTEAFF.

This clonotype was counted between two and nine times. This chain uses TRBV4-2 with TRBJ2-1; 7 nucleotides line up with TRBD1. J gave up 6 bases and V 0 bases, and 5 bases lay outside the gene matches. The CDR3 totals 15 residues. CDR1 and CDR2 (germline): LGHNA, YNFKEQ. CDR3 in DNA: TGTGCCAGCAGCCAAGATTCGGGACAGCTCAATGAGCAGTTCTTC. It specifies CASSQDSGQLNEQFF.

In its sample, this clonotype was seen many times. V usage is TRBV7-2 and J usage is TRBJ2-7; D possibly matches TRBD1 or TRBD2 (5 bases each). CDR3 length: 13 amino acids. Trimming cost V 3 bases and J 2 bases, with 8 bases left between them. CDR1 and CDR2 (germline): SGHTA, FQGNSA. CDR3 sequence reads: CASSFRGAYEQYF. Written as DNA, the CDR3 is TGTGCCAGCAGCTTCCGAGGGGCCTACGAGCAGTACTTC.

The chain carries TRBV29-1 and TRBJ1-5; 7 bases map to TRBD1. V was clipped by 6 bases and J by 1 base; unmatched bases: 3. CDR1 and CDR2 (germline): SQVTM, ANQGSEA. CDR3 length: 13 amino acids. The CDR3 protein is CSVKGQSNQPQHF. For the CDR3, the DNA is TGCAGCGTAAAGGGACAGAGCAATCAGCCCCAGCATTTT.

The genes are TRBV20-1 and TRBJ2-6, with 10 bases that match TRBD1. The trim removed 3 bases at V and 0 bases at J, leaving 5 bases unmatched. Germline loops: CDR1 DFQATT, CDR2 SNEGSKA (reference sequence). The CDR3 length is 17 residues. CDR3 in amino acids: CSASAGTGASGANVLTF. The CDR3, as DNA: TGCAGTGCTAGTGCCGGGACAGGGGCCTCTGGGGCCAACGTCCTGACTTTC.

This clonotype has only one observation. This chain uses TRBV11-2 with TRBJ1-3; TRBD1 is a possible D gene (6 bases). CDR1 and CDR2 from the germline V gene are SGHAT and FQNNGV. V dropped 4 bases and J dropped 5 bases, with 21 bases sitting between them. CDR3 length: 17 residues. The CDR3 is CASSSPGAGADRNTIYF. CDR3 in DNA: TGTGCCAGCAGCTCCCCCGGCGCGGGGGCCGATAGAAACACCATATATTTT. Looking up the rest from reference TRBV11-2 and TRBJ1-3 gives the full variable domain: EAGVAQSPRYKIIEKRQSVAFWCNPISGHATLYWYQQILGQGPKLLIQFQNNGVVDDSQLPKDRFSAERLKGVDSTLKIQPAKLEDSAVYLCASSSPGAGADRNTIYFGEGSWLTVV.

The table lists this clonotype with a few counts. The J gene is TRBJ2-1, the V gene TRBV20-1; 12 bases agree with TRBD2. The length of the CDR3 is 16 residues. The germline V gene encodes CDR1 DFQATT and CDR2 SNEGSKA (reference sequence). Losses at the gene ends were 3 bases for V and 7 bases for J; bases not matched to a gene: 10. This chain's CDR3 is CSASRLAGGLSNEQFF. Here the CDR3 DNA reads TGCAGTGCTAGCCGGCTAGCGGGAGGGTTATCAAATGAGCAGTTCTTC.

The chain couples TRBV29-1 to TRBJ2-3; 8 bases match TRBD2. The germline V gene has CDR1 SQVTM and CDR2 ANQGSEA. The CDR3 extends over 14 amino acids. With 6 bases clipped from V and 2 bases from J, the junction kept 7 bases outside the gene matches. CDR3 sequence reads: CSVDAGGYTDTQYF. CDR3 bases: TGCAGCGTAGACGCGGGGGGCTACACAGATACGCAGTATTTT.

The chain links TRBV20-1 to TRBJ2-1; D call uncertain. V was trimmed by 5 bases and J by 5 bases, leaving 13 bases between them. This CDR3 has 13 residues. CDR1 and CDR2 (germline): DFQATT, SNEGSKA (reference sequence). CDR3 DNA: TGCAGTGCTTCAGGCACTACTCACAATGAGCAGTTCTTC. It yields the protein CSASGTTHNEQFF.

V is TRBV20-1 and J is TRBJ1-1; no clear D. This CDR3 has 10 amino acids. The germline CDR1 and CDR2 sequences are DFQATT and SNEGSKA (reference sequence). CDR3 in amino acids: CSALLPEAFF. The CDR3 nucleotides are TGCAGCGCCCTTTTACCCGAAGCTTTCTTT.

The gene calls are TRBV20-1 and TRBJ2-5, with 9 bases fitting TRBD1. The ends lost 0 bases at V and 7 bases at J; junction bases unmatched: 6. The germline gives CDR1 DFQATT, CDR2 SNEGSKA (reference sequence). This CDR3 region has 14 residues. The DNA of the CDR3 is TGCAGTGCTAGAGAGGGGACAGGGCGGGTGACCCAGTACTTC. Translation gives CSAREGTGRVTQYF.

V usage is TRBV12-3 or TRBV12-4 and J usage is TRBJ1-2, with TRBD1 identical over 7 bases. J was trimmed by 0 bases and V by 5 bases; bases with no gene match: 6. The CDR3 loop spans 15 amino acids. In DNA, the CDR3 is TGTGCCAGCAGTCGGTCCGGGACAGCTAACTATGGCTACACCTTC. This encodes CASSRSGTANYGYTF.

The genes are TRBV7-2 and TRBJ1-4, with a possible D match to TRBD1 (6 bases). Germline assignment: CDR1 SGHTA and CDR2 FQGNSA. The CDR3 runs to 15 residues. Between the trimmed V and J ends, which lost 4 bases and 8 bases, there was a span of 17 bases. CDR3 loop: CASSSWGQGGEKLFF. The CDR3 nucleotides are TGTGCCAGCAGCTCCTGGGGGCAGGGCGGCGAAAAACTGTTTTTT.

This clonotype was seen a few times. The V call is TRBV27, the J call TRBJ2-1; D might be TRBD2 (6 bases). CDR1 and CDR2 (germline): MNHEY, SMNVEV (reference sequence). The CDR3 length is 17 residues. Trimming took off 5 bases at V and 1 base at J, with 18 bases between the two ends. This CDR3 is CASSLWGGKLSYNEQFF. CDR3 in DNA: TGTGCCAGCAGTCTCTGGGGCGGGAAGCTTTCCTACAATGAGCAGTTCTTC.